A single sample gave rise to the 3 T cell receptor beta chains below, sequenced in a study of PD-1 blockade in classical Hodgkin lymphoma. Here immunoSEQ multiplex PCR was the method, and the copy in TCRdb shows in-frame clones only, minus some. The sample contains tens of thousands of clones, roughly nine tenths of which appear only once. Time point noted: cycle 4 day 1 (C4D1), after five to seven weeks of nivolumab. Each patient experienced a relapse that followed autologous stem cell transplantation, and brentuximab vedotin exposure varied. The material was peripheral blood mononuclear cells (PBMCs), obtained before the fourth cycle of nivolumab. These TCRs come from a human donor with classical Hodgkin lymphoma.

The chain is built from TRBV2 and TRBJ2-3; D is undetermined. Germline CDR1 SNHLY, CDR2 FYNNEI. Trimming took 3 bases from V and 0 from J, leaving 13 bases between them. CDR3 length: 16 amino acids. The CDR3: CASSEWELPSTDTQYF. In nucleotides, the CDR3 is TGTGCCAGCAGTGAGTGGGAACTCCCTAGCACAGATACGCAGTATTTT.

This clone has a single count. The chain couples TRBV10-1 to TRBJ2-3, with 8 bases lining up with TRBD2. The germline V gene encodes CDR1 WNHNN and CDR2 SYGVQD (reference sequence). V lost 2 bases to trimming and J lost 2 bases; unmatched junction nucleotides: 6. The CDR3 spans 16 residues. CDR3 loop: CASSEGLAGATDTQYF. In DNA, the CDR3 is TGCGCCAGCAGTGAGGGGCTAGCGGGCGCCACAGATACGCAGTATTTT.

The J gene is TRBJ1-5, the V gene TRBV30; D gene unclear. The germline V gene has CDR1 GTSNPN and CDR2 SVGIG (reference sequence). V lost 2 bases, J lost 7 bases, and 18 bases lay in between. CDR3 length equals 15 residues. Here the CDR3 reads CAWSPIRGLGQPQHF. The CDR3 DNA reads TGTGCCTGGAGTCCCATTCGGGGATTAGGGCAGCCCCAGCATTTT.